This TCR beta chain is from a study of control samples from healthy donors and cancer patients. Germline V gene data show CDR1 as SGHDT and CDR2 as YYEEEE. This CDR3 is 11 amino acids long. Trimming cost V 5 bases and J 8 bases, with 10 bases left between them. The data were produced by immunoSEQ multiplex PCR, yet TCRdb's version contains in-frame clones alone and is incomplete. The data contain 90,000 to 140,000 clones, 83% of them seen just once; the ten biggest clones take up 13%. Sequenced input: blood. The TCR originated in a woman aged 50 to 60 in good health. The gene calls are TRBV5-6 and TRBJ1-1; D remains ambiguous. The CDR3 nucleotides read TGTGCCAGCAGAAGGGCCACCGAAGCTTTCTTT. The encoded protein is CASRRATEAFF.